These T cell receptor beta chains were read from a single sample in a study of CD8+ T cells in alopecia areata. The repertoire was sequenced with immunoSEQ multiplex PCR; TCRdb's copy has only in-frame clones and lacks some. There are roughly 210,000 clones in the sample; around two fifths occur only once, and about 2.6% lies in the top ten. Material: CD4+ T cells sorted from blood, obtained between weeks 36 and 40, from a patient treated with tofacitinib. These receptors originate from a human donor with alopecia areata. The CDR3 runs from the conserved cysteine through the conserved F or W. A D gene is named only where the DNA matches it firmly. The listing skips clone size in some rows; elsewhere it reads once, few, many or a size class.

CDR3 | DNA | D | J | V | size
CATSSVAKNIQYF | TGTGCCACCAGCAGCGTAGCCAAAAACATTCAGTACTTC | - | TRBJ2-4 | TRBV15 | -
CASSSDTQYF | TGTGCCAGCTCCTCAGATACGCAGTATTTT | - | TRBJ2-3 | TRBV28 | -
CSVRPRGREGPYEQFF | TGCAGCGTCCGTCCCCGGGGGCGGGAGGGCCCCTATGAGCAGTTCTTC | TRBD2 | TRBJ2-1 | TRBV29-1 | few
CASSQATSADSYEQYF | TGTGCCAGCAGCCAAGCTACTAGCGCTGACTCCTACGAGCAGTACTTC | TRBD2 | TRBJ2-7 | TRBV7-2 | -
CASSIQKQGNNEQFF | TGTGCCAGTAGTATCCAAAAACAGGGAAACAATGAGCAGTTCTTC | - | TRBJ2-1 | TRBV19 | -
CSAGAGNEQYF | TGCAGCGCCGGGGCCGGTAACGAGCAGTACTTC | - | TRBJ2-7 | TRBV29-1 | -
CSVGKGDNSPLHF | TGCAGCGTTGGAAAGGGGGATAATTCACCCCTCCACTTT | - | TRBJ1-6 | TRBV29-1 | -
CAWRDRPNTEAFF | TGTGCCTGGAGGGACAGACCTAACACTGAAGCTTTCTTT | - | TRBJ1-1 | TRBV30 | few
CSLTPDRTEAFF | TGCAGCCTCACCCCGGACCGAACTGAAGCTTTCTTT | - | TRBJ1-1 | TRBV29-1 | few
CSAGIFPEAFF | TGCAGCGCGGGGATTTTTCCTGAAGCTTTCTTT | - | TRBJ1-1 | TRBV29-1 | few
CASSSLTGFGYTF | TGTGCCAGCAGCTCCCTAACAGGGTTTGGCTACACCTTC | - | TRBJ1-2 | TRBV7-9 | few
CASSPRLYEQYF | TGTGCCAGCAGTCCAAGATTGTACGAGCAGTACTTC | - | TRBJ2-7 | TRBV28 | -
CASSALTSGGRREQFF | TGTGCCAGCTCGGCCCTGACTAGCGGGGGCCGCCGGGAGCAGTTCTTC | TRBD2 | TRBJ2-1 | TRBV18 | -
CASRGGGGQPQHF | TGTGCCAGCAGGGGCGGGGGAGGACAGCCCCAGCATTTT | - | TRBJ1-5 | TRBV28 | -
CSASDEQFF | TGCAGTGCTAGCGACGAGCAGTTCTTC | - | TRBJ2-1 | TRBV20-1 | -
CASSYIRSNTEAFF | TGTGCCAGCAGTTACATCCGGTCGAACACTGAAGCTTTCTTT | - | TRBJ1-1 | TRBV6-6 | -
CASSLTGGNTEAFF | TGCGCCAGCAGCCTGACAGGGGGGAACACTGAAGCTTTCTTT | TRBD1 | TRBJ1-1 | TRBV4-1 | -
CAWSVEGRANTGELFF | TGTGCCTGGAGTGTTGAAGGGAGGGCGAACACCGGGGAGCTGTTTTTT | TRBD2 | TRBJ2-2 | TRBV30 | -
CAAQGEAGQPQHF | TGTGCCGCCCAGGGAGAAGCCGGGCAGCCCCAGCATTTT | - | TRBJ1-5 | TRBV7-2 | -
CSVEGTSGRTYEQYF | TGCAGCGTTGAGGGGACTAGCGGGAGGACCTACGAGCAGTACTTC | TRBD2 | TRBJ2-7 | TRBV29-1 | -
CASNGGEPPDTQYF | TGTGCCAGCAATGGGGGAGAGCCCCCAGATACGCAGTATTTT | - | TRBJ2-3 | TRBV27 | few
CSVGLGDTQYF | TGCAGCGTTGGCTTGGGAGATACGCAGTATTTT | - | TRBJ2-3 | TRBV29-1 | -
CSARTSGLAGVPSYEQYF | TGCAGCGCGAGAACCTCCGGACTAGCGGGAGTCCCTTCCTACGAGCAGTACTTC | TRBD2 | TRBJ2-7 | TRBV29-1 | few
CATSRNTYNEQFF | TGTGCCACCAGCAGAAACACCTACAATGAGCAGTTCTTC | - | TRBJ2-1 | TRBV15 | -